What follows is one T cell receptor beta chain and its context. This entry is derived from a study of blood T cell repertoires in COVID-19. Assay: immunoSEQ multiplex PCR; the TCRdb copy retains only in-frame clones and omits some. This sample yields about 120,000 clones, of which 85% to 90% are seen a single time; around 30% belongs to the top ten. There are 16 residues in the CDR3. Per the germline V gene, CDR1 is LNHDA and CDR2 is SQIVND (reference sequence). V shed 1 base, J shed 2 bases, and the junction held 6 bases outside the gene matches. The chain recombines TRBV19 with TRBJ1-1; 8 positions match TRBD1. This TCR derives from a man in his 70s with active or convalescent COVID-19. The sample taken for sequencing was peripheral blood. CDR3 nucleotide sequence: TGTGCCAGTAGTATAGCGGGACAGGACTTTAACACTGAAGCTTTCTTT. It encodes CASSIAGQDFNTEAFF.